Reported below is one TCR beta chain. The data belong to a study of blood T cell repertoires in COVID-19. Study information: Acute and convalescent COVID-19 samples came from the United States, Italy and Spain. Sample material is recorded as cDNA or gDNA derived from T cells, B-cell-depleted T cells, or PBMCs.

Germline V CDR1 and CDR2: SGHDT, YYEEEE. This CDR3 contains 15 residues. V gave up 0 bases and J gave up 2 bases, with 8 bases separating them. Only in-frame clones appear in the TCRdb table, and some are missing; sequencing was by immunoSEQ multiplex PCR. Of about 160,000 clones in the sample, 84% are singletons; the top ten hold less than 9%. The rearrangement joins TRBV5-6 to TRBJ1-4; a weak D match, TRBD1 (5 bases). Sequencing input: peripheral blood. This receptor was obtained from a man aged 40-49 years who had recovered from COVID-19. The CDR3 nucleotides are TGTGCCAGCAGCTTGGGGCAGGGTACTAATGAAAAACTGTTTTTT. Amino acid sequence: CASSLGQGTNEKLFF.